The 18 T cell receptor beta chains below come from one sample, sequenced in a study of regulatory T cells in long-lasting Graves disease. Arm-PCR of CDR3 regions and iRepertoire HTBI primers were the basis on which TCR beta libraries were built. TCRdb fed the multiplex PCR reads into MiXCR, producing one record per CDR3 protein. The data show roughly 490,000 distinct CDR3 sequences, with about 20% seen just once and 10% to 15% held by the top ten. Time point reported: persistent/refractory GD, antithyroid drugs over 5 years with positive TRAb. Preparation of the TCR library used RNA extracted from PBMCs. The sequenced sample was peripheral blood mononuclear cells (PBMCs), obtained when the disease was refractory, from a patient treated with antithyroid drugs. All receptors derive from a female donor with Graves disease.

A word on this clonotype: A much larger clone differs from this one at a single base, so this may be a read error. The rearrangement links TRBV6-1 to TRBJ2-5, with D unclear. The CDR3 length is 14 residues. CDR1 is MNHNS, CDR2 SASEGT, per germline. CDR3 bases: TGTGTCAGCAGTCTCTGGGCAGGCCAAGAGACCCAGTACTTC. Translation gives CVSSLWAGQETQYF.

This clonotype was seen a few times. The chain employs TRBV12-3 or TRBV12-4 and TRBJ2-7; 7 nucleotides align to TRBD2. The V and J ends lost 5 bases and 1 base, in that order; junction bases with no gene match: 8. The CDR3 extends over 15 amino acids. CDR3 residues: CASSGLGLGSYEQYF. The CDR3 nucleotides read TGTGCCAGCAGTGGCCTAGGACTAGGATCCTACGAGCAGTACTTC.

This clonotype appeared a single time. This may be a read error: a much more frequent sequence differs by one nucleotide. This rearrangement joins TRBV5-1 to TRBJ1-2, with D tentatively TRBD1 (6 bases). The CDR3 is 16 amino acids. Germline loops: CDR1 SGHRS, CDR2 YFSETQ. CDR3 sequence reads: CASNLLSGDRPYGYTF. The CDR3 DNA is TGCGCCAGCAACTTGTTGTCAGGGGATCGACCCTATGGCTACACCTTC.

This clonotype turned up a few times. The chain combines TRBV28 with TRBJ2-2; 8 bases align to TRBD1. With 5 bases clipped from V and 6 bases from J, the junction kept 8 bases outside the gene matches. The length of the CDR3 is 15 residues. Germline V gene sequence: CDR1 MDHEN, CDR2 SYDVKM. In DNA form, the CDR3 reads TGTGCCAGCAGTCCAAGGACAGGGCCAGCCGGGGAGCTGTTTTTT. Residues: CASSPRTGPAGELFF. Drawing the rest from reference TRBV28 and TRBJ2-2, the complete variable domain is DVKVTQSSRYLVKRTGEKVFLECVQDMDHENMFWYRQDPGLGLRLIYFSYDVKMKEKGDIPEGYSVSREKKERFSLILESASTNQTSMYLCASSPRTGPAGELFFGEGSRLTVL.

This clonotype came up many times. This chain joins TRBV12-3 or TRBV12-4 and TRBJ1-5, with 7 bases identical to TRBD1. The CDR3 sequence is 15 residues long. The J segment lost 5 bases and the V segment lost 3 bases, leaving 7 bases of the junction unmatched. Here the CDR3 DNA reads TGTGCCAGCAGTTTCACAGGGGATGGTGATCAGCCCCAGCATTTT. It encodes CASSFTGDGDQPQHF.

This clonotype appeared many times. V gene TRBV5-1 combines with J gene TRBJ1-1, with D hard to call. The CDR3 has 15 amino acids. Trimming left V 4 bases short and J 0 bases short, with 13 bases between. Germline CDR1 reads SGHRS; CDR2 reads YFSETQ. The DNA of the CDR3 is TGCGCCAGCAGCGGCCCTGACATCATGAACACTGAAGCTTTCTTT. This codes for CASSGPDIMNTEAFF.

This clonotype has at least ten counts. V usage is TRBV6-1 and J usage is TRBJ1-2; a weak D match, TRBD1 (6 bases). This CDR3 comprises 13 residues. Between the trimmed V and J ends, which lost 6 bases and 11 bases, there was a span of 19 bases. The germline gives CDR1 MNHNS, CDR2 SASEGT. The CDR3 DNA reads TGTGCCAGCAGGGACAGTCGTGATGTGGGTTACACCTTC. Amino acids: CASRDSRDVGYTF.

V gene TRBV9 combines with J gene TRBJ2-5; D is possibly TRBD1 (5 bases). Between the trimmed V and J ends, which lost 3 bases and 4 bases, there was a span of 10 bases. This CDR3 contains 13 residues. Germline V CDR1 and CDR2: SGDLS, YYNGEE. The CDR3 nucleotides read TGTGCCAGCAGCGGACAGCCAGGAGAGACCCAGTACTTC. Translated, it gives CASSGQPGETQYF.

This chain connects TRBV11-2 to TRBJ2-5, with 7 bases aligning to TRBD1. The CDR3 contains 19 residues. Germline V gene lookup returns CDR1 SGHAT and CDR2 FQNNGV. The V gene end was trimmed by 0 bases and the J gene end by 1 base; junction bases not matched to a gene: 14. CDR3 sequence reads: CASSLEAFPTGPTQETQYF. The CDR3 nucleotides are TGTGCCAGCAGCTTAGAGGCCTTTCCGACAGGGCCAACCCAAGAGACCCAGTACTTC.

This clonotype was recorded a few times. This chain links TRBV14 with TRBJ1-2; D remains ambiguous. V dropped 1 base and J dropped 5 bases, with 5 bases sitting between them. This CDR3 contains 12 residues. Germline loops: CDR1 SGHDN, CDR2 FVKESK. CDR3 region: CASSQVTYGYTF. The CDR3 DNA reads TGTGCCAGCAGCCAAGTTACTTATGGCTACACCTTC.

This clonotype has more than one count but fewer than ten. The rearrangement uses TRBV6-6 and TRBJ1-6, with D hard to call. Germline V gives CDR1 MNHNY, CDR2 SVGAGI (reference sequence). The CDR3 has 12 amino acids. V gave up 0 bases and J gave up 14 bases, with 8 bases separating them. CDR3 DNA sequence: TGTGCCAGCAGTTACTCGCAAAAGGCCCTCCACTTT. Translating it yields CASSYSQKALHF.

This clonotype was observed at least ten times. The chain uses TRBV7-2 and TRBJ2-6; D gene unclear. Germline loops: CDR1 SGHTA, CDR2 FQGNSA. V lost 6 bases and J lost 0, with 6 bases in between. The CDR3 runs to 14 residues. The CDR3 sequence is CASRPSSGANVLTF. DNA for the CDR3: TGTGCCAGCAGGCCGAGCTCTGGGGCCAACGTCCTGACTTTC.

The chain is built from TRBV3-1 and TRBJ2-7, with D unresolved. V was shortened by 4 bases and J by 2 bases, with 9 bases between the two germline ends. Germline assignment: CDR1 LGHDT and CDR2 YNNKEL (reference sequence). The CDR3 consists of 13 residues. In DNA, the CDR3 is TGTGCCAGCAGCCGTGGGCTCACCTACGAGCAGTACTTC. The encoded protein is CASSRGLTYEQYF.

This chain connects TRBV7-6 to TRBJ1-4; D ambiguous. The CDR3 totals 15 residues. Trimming stripped 5 bases from V and 0 bases from J, with 10 bases between. Germline CDR1 is SGHVS and CDR2 is FNYEAQ. CDR3 nucleotide sequence: TGTGCCAGCAGCCCTAGCTCCGCAACTAATGAAAAACTGTTTTTT. Translated: CASSPSSATNEKLFF.

This chain uses TRBV4-2 with TRBJ1-4; D is undetermined. V lost 1 base and J lost 7, with 16 bases in between. Germline assignment: CDR1 LGHNA and CDR2 YNFKEQ. The CDR3 loop spans 16 amino acids. CDR3 sequence reads: CASSQAVREWSEKLFF. The CDR3 DNA is TGTGCCAGCAGCCAAGCAGTAAGGGAGTGGAGTGAAAAACTGTTTTTT.

This clonotype came up a few times. In nucleotides, the CDR3 is TGCGCCAGCAGCTTCGCACCGGGACAGATCAACACTGAAGCTTTCTTT. Protein sequence: CASSFAPGQINTEAFF. The chain is built from TRBV5-1 and TRBJ1-1, with TRBD1 matching over 7 bases. CDR1 SGHRS and CDR2 YFSETQ come from the germline V gene. V gave up 2 bases and J gave up 2 bases; unmatched junction bases: 9. The CDR3 sequence is 16 residues long. The entire variable domain, with the rest obtained from reference TRBV5-1 and TRBJ1-1, is as follows: KAGVTQTPRYLIKTRGQQVTLSCSPISGHRSVSWYQQTPGQGLQFLFEYFSETQRNKGNFPGRFSGRQFSNSRSEMNVSTLELGDSALYLCASSFAPGQINTEAFFGQGTRLTVV.

At least ten counts were recorded for this clonotype. The chain has TRBV2 and TRBJ1-5; D call uncertain. Germline values: CDR1 SNHLY, CDR2 FYNNEI. V was clipped by 1 base and J by 3 bases, with 1 base between them. This CDR3 is built from 12 residues. CDR3 protein: CASSEDNQPQHF. CDR3 sequence (DNA): TGTGCCAGCAGTGAAGACAATCAGCCCCAGCATTTT.

The table lists this clonotype with many counts. The V gene is TRBV6-1, the J gene TRBJ2-7, with 7 positions matching TRBD2. Germline V gene sequence: CDR1 MNHNS, CDR2 SASEGT. The trim removed 4 bases at V and 2 bases at J, leaving 2 bases unmatched. This CDR3 comprises 13 residues. The DNA of the CDR3 is TGTGCCAGCAGTGCAGCGGGGACCTACGAGCAGTACTTC. Its protein is CASSAAGTYEQYF.